The following is a TCR beta chain sequence with its context. TCRdb's copy holds only in-frame clones and misses some; the assay was immunoSEQ multiplex PCR. Here the sample spans under 70,000 clones, about 90% being singletons. These data are taken from a study of control samples from healthy donors and cancer patients. The CDR3 runs 13 residues. With 8 bases clipped from V and 1 base from J, the junction kept 1 base outside the gene matches. Germline-derived CDR1 and CDR2 are SNHLY and FYNNEI. This clonotype originated in a man aged 55 to 70 with head and neck cancer. The chain couples TRBV2 to TRBJ2-3; 9 positions agree with TRBD1. Sequencing was done on a sample of PBMCs. In DNA form, the CDR3 reads TGTGCCAGCCGGACAGGGGGCACAGATACGCAGTATTTT. It yields the protein CASRTGGTDTQYF. Based on the CDR3 plus reference TRBV2 and TRBJ2-3, the full variable domain is EPEVTQTPSHQVTQMGQEVILRCVPISNHLYFYWYRQILGQKVEFLVSFYNNEISEKSEIFDDQFSVERPDGSNFTLKIRSTKLEDSAMYFCASRTGGTDTQYFGPGTRLTVL.